This T cell receptor beta chain was sequenced for a study of identical twins. Whole-study results and caveats: Beta clonotypes that were abundant in cord blood contained fewer insertions, a pattern absent from memory repertoires. Excess low generation probability was seen in twin-shared out-of-frame alpha sequences.

As regards this clonotype: No antigen is known for it.

Germline V gives CDR1 SGDLS, CDR2 YYNGEE. The CDR3 sequence is 16 residues long. Unmatched junction bases numbered 10, after V lost 4 bases and J lost 4 bases. Template switching added a universal primer site; cDNA carried unique molecular identifiers. TCRdb re-analysed the 5' RACE reads in MiXCR, keeping a single row per CDR3 protein. The sample holds some 190,000 distinct CDR3 sequences, around a sixth seen once. The sample was also reused in another study, on T cells expressing NK-cell markers. That study adds: Sorted CD3+CD56-NKG2C+, CD3+CD56+NKG2C- and CD3+CD56+NKG2C+ T cells were the source of the TCR beta repertoires.

This TCR was recovered from a woman aged 18-35 years in good health. The sample was CD8+ T cells sorted from blood. The chain uses TRBV9 and TRBJ2-2; 7 positions match TRBD2. CDR3 nucleotide sequence: TGTGCCAGCAGCCTCGCGAGCGGGACCTTCACCGGGGAGCTGTTTTTT. It encodes CASSLASGTFTGELFF.